This record covers a single T cell receptor beta chain. Its specificity is unknown. These data belong to a study of monozygotic twins with inflammatory bowel disease. General study results and limits: Support for a single strong signal or clonotype associated with IBD was absent.

TCRdb re-called the 5' RACE reads, yielding one record per CDR3 amino acid sequence without DNA. This table lists fewer than 550,000 distinct CDR3 sequences. The germline V gene encodes CDR1 DFQATT and CDR2 SNEGSKA (reference sequence). The CDR3 totals 17 residues. The sequenced sample consisted of blood. The chain recombines TRBV20-1 with TRBJ1-2; as DNA is missing, the TRBD1 call by TCRdb cannot be tested. This TCR came from a human donor with ulcerative colitis or Crohn's disease, or a healthy co-twin of an affected twin (not recorded which). The CDR3 here is CSARSRTGSKGGHGYTF.